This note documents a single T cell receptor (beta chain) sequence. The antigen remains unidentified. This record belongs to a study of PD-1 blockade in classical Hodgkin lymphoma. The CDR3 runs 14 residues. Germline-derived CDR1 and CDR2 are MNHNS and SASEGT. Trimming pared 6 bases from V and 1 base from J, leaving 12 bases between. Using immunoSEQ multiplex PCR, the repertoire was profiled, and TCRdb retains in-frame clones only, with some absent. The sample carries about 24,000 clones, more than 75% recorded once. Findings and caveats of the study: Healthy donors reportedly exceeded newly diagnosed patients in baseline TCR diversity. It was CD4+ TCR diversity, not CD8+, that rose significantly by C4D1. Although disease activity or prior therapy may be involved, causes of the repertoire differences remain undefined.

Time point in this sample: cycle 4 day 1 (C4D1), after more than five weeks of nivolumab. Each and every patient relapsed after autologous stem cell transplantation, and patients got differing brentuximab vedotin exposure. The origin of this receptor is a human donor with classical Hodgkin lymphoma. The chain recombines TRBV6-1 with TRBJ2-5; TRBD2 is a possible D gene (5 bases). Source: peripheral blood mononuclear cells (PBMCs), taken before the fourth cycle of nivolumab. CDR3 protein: CASRRREGQETQYF. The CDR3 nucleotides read TGTGCCAGCAGGAGGAGAGAGGGCCAAGAGACCCAGTACTTC.